One sample yielded the 7 T cell receptor beta chains listed below, sequenced in a study of blood T cell repertoires in COVID-19. Generated by immunoSEQ multiplex PCR, the TCRdb table keeps only in-frame clones and is missing some. The data contain fewer than 350,000 clones, approximately 85% of them singletons. The sequenced sample was PBMCs or T cells enriched from blood (not recorded which). These TCRs come from a man aged 25 to 40 who had recovered from COVID-19.

J is TRBJ1-5 and V is TRBV19; D might be TRBD1 (6 bases). Trimming left V 3 bases short and J 5 bases short, with 14 bases between. The CDR3 runs to 15 residues. CDR1 is LNHDA, CDR2 SQIVND, per germline (reference sequence). In nucleotides, the CDR3 is TGTGCCAGTAGTATGGAGGGGAGGGGGGATCAGCCCCAGCATTTT. Translated, it gives CASSMEGRGDQPQHF.

This chain joins TRBV5-1 and TRBJ1-1; D ambiguous. Trimming shortened V by 4 bases and J by 6 bases, and 13 bases separated the two germline ends. CDR1 is SGHRS and CDR2 is YFSETQ in the germline V gene. The CDR3 has 13 amino acids. CDR3 residues: CASSAGGGAEAFF. DNA for the CDR3: TGCGCCAGCAGCGCGGGCGGCGGGGCTGAAGCTTTCTTT. Full variable domain (missing parts from reference TRBV5-1 and TRBJ1-1): KAGVTQTPRYLIKTRGQQVTLSCSPISGHRSVSWYQQTPGQGLQFLFEYFSETQRNKGNFPGRFSGRQFSNSRSEMNVSTLELGDSALYLCASSAGGGAEAFFGQGTRLTVV.

This chain connects TRBV4-1 to TRBJ1-2; no clear D. The germline gives CDR1 MGHRA, CDR2 YSYEKL. V gave up 4 bases and J gave up 0 bases, with 12 bases separating them. The CDR3 totals 15 residues. The CDR3 nucleotides read TGCGCCAGCAGCCCGATTGGGCAGGCTAACTATGGCTACACCTTC. Protein: CASSPIGQANYGYTF.

The chain uses TRBV27 and TRBJ1-1; D might be TRBD1 (6 bases). The CDR3 spans 13 residues. Trimming took off 7 bases at V and 5 bases at J, with 14 bases between the two ends. Looked up from germline, CDR1 is MNHEY and CDR2 is SMNVEV (reference sequence). The CDR3 bases are TGTGCCAGCAAAAACAGGGCAGGGACTGAAGCTTTCTTT. Protein: CASKNRAGTEAFF.

The genes are TRBV7-8 and TRBJ1-3; D might be TRBD1 (6 bases). The CDR3 consists of 14 residues. V was clipped by 5 bases and J by 4 bases, with 12 bases between them. Germline V gives CDR1 SGHVS, CDR2 FQNEAQ. For the CDR3, the DNA is TGTGCCAGCAGCCTTGGGACAACCGGAAACACCATATATTTT. It encodes CASSLGTTGNTIYF.

The chain recombines TRBV18 with TRBJ1-1; D not certain. This CDR3 is 15 amino acids long. CDR1 and CDR2 (germline): KGHSH, LQKENI. Trimming pared 2 bases from V and 10 bases from J, leaving 20 bases between. CDR3 region: CASSPSWASDVSAFF. For the CDR3, the DNA is TGTGCCAGCTCACCATCCTGGGCCTCCGATGTTTCAGCTTTCTTT.

The rearrangement uses TRBV7-9 and TRBJ2-5; D remains unclear. The CDR3 covers 14 residues. V lost 2 bases and J lost 3, with 10 bases in between. CDR1 and CDR2 from the germline V gene are SEHNR and FQNEAQ (reference sequence). The CDR3 spells CASSLMTGEETQYF. In DNA form, the CDR3 reads TGTGCCAGCAGCTTAATGACCGGAGAAGAGACCCAGTACTTC.